These T cell receptor beta chains were read from a single sample in a study of blood T cells in healthy people across ages. TCRdb independently ran MiXCR on the 5' RACE reads; one entry per CDR3 protein. The table has roughly 700,000 distinct CDR3 sequences, 45% to 50% seen once. Sample: blood. The receptor source for this set is a woman in her sixties in good health. CDR3s include the opening cysteine and the closing phenylalanine or tryptophan. The D gene is left open where the match is weak. Clone size is given for some rows only: seen once, a few or many times, or a class if the clone is expanded.

cdr3_aa: CSTGQGTDMQYF; cdr3_nt: TGCAGCACGGGACAGGGCACAGATATGCAGTATTTT; v_call: TRBV29-1; j_call: TRBJ2-3; clone_size: .; d_call: TRBD1
cdr3_aa: CASSLRQEGEKLFF; cdr3_nt: TGTGCCAGCAGCCTCCGACAGGAGGGGGAAAAACTGTTTTTT; v_call: TRBV4-2; j_call: TRBJ1-4; clone_size: .; d_call: .
cdr3_aa: CASSLGDRFSYEQYF; cdr3_nt: TGCGCCAGCAGCTTGGGTGACAGATTCTCCTACGAGCAGTACTTC; v_call: TRBV5-1; j_call: TRBJ2-7; clone_size: few; d_call: .
cdr3_aa: CASSLPLGAHTDTQYF; cdr3_nt: TGTGCCAGCAGCCTCCCGTTGGGAGCCCACACAGATACGCAGTATTTT; v_call: TRBV7-6; j_call: TRBJ2-3; clone_size: few; d_call: .
cdr3_aa: CASNLPVGSPLHF; cdr3_nt: TGTGCCAGCAATCTACCGGTTGGGTCACCCCTCCACTTT; v_call: TRBV6-6; j_call: TRBJ1-6; clone_size: .; d_call: .
cdr3_aa: CASSYLHFGNQPQHF; cdr3_nt: .; v_call: TRBV6-2/TRBV6-3; j_call: TRBJ1-5; clone_size: .; d_call: .
cdr3_aa: CASSPDGLGYGYTF; cdr3_nt: TGCGCCAGCAGCCCGGACGGGCTCGGCTATGGCTACACCTTC; v_call: TRBV5-1; j_call: TRBJ1-2; clone_size: .; d_call: .
cdr3_aa: CASSQGATTDTQYF; cdr3_nt: TGCGCCAGCAGCCAAGGGGCGACCACAGATACGCAGTATTTT; v_call: TRBV4-1; j_call: TRBJ2-3; clone_size: .; d_call: .
cdr3_aa: CSAPQTGIYEQYF; cdr3_nt: TGCAGTGCTCCCCAGACAGGAATCTACGAGCAGTACTTC; v_call: TRBV20-1; j_call: TRBJ2-7; clone_size: .; d_call: .
cdr3_aa: CSANLPGTAYEQYF; cdr3_nt: TGCAGTGCAAACCTACCCGGCACCGCCTACGAGCAGTACTTC; v_call: TRBV20-1; j_call: TRBJ2-7; clone_size: few; d_call: .
cdr3_aa: CASRLAADPYNEQFF; cdr3_nt: TGTGCCAGCCGACTAGCGGCCGACCCGTACAATGAGCAGTTCTTC; v_call: TRBV5-4; j_call: TRBJ2-1; clone_size: few; d_call: TRBD2
cdr3_aa: CSAVGIANEQFF; cdr3_nt: TGCAGTGCCGTCGGCATTGCTAATGAGCAGTTCTTC; v_call: TRBV20-1; j_call: TRBJ2-1; clone_size: .; d_call: .
cdr3_aa: CASSIPGTGTHEQYF; cdr3_nt: TGTGCCAGCAGTATTCCCGGGACAGGGACTCACGAGCAGTACTTC; v_call: TRBV28; j_call: TRBJ2-7; clone_size: many; d_call: TRBD1
cdr3_aa: CASSARDEQFF; cdr3_nt: TGTGCCAGCAGCGCACGGGATGAGCAGTTCTTC; v_call: TRBV7-2; j_call: TRBJ2-1; clone_size: .; d_call: .
cdr3_aa: CASSRNLQETQYF; cdr3_nt: TGTGCCAGCAGCAGAAACCTCCAAGAGACCCAGTACTTC; v_call: TRBV7-3; j_call: TRBJ2-5; clone_size: .; d_call: .
cdr3_aa: CSAPGQVEAEAFF; cdr3_nt: TGCAGTGCTCCGGGACAGGTAGAGGCTGAAGCTTTCTTT; v_call: TRBV20-1; j_call: TRBJ1-1; clone_size: .; d_call: TRBD1
cdr3_aa: CASRLTGGGNTEAFF; cdr3_nt: TGTGCCAGCAGATTAACCGGGGGGGGGAACACTGAAGCTTTCTTT; v_call: TRBV7-2; j_call: TRBJ1-1; clone_size: .; d_call: .
cdr3_aa: CASTRGLYGYTF; cdr3_nt: TGTGCCTCGACCAGGGGGCTTTATGGCTACACCTTC; v_call: TRBV30; j_call: TRBJ1-2; clone_size: .; d_call: TRBD1
cdr3_aa: CASSLSADGTYEQYF; cdr3_nt: TGTGCCAGCAGTTTATCGGCGGACGGGACCTACGAGCAGTACTTC; v_call: TRBV27; j_call: TRBJ2-7; clone_size: few; d_call: .
cdr3_aa: CASSRQTGGYEQFF; cdr3_nt: TGTGCCAGCAGCCGCCAGACAGGGGGGTATGAGCAGTTCTTC; v_call: TRBV4-2; j_call: TRBJ2-1; clone_size: few; d_call: TRBD1
cdr3_aa: CASSPIGSGRSDTQYF; cdr3_nt: TGTGCCAGCAGTCCCATAGGGAGCGGGAGATCAGATACGCAGTATTTT; v_call: TRBV28; j_call: TRBJ2-3; clone_size: few; d_call: TRBD2
cdr3_aa: CAISEEEGSSYEQYF; cdr3_nt: TGTGCCATCAGTGAAGAGGAGGGAAGCTCCTACGAGCAGTACTTC; v_call: TRBV10-3; j_call: TRBJ2-7; clone_size: .; d_call: .
cdr3_aa: CASSSVTREPSTEQFF; cdr3_nt: TGTGCCAGCAGTTCAGTAACCCGGGAGCCTTCGACTGAGCAGTTCTTC; v_call: TRBV6-5; j_call: TRBJ2-1; clone_size: .; d_call: .
cdr3_aa: CASSERTGGSSPLHF; cdr3_nt: TGTGCCAGCAGTGAGAGGACAGGGGGAAGTTCACCCCTCCACTTT; v_call: TRBV2; j_call: TRBJ1-6; clone_size: .; d_call: TRBD1